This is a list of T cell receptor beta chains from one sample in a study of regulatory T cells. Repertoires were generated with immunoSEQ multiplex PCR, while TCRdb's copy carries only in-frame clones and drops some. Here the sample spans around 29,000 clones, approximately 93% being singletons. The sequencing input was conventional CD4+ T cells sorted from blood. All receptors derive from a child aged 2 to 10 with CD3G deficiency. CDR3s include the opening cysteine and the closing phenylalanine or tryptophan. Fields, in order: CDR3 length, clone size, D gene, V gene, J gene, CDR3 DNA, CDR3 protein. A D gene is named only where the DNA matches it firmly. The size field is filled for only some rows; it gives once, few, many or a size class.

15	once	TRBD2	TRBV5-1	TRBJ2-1	TGCGCCAGCAGCTTGGGAGGACTAGCGGGATCTGAGCAGTTCTTC	CASSLGGLAGSEQFF
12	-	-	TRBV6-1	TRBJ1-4	TGTGCCAGCAACTTTCGCGGAGAAAAACTGTTTTTT	CASNFRGEKLFF
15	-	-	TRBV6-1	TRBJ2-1	TGTGCCAGCAGTTCATCCACGGCCGGCGACAATGAGCAGTTCTTC	CASSSSTAGDNEQFF
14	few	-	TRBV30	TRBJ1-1	TGTGCCTGGAGTGTCGACAGTCGGCTGGCTGAAGCTTTCTTT	CAWSVDSRLAEAFF
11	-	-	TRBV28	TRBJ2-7	TGTGCCAGCAGCCTAGGGACTCGGGTATACTTC	CASSLGTRVYF
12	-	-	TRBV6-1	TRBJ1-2	TGTGCCAGCAGTGACCCCCGCTATGGCTACACCTTC	CASSDPRYGYTF
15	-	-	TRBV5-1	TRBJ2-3	TGCGCCAGCAGCTCCGGGGACCCTGGGGCAGATACGCAGTATTTT	CASSSGDPGADTQYF
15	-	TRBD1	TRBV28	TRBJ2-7	TGTGCCAGCAGGTCGACAGGGGGCGGTGCCGTTGAGCAGTACTTC	CASRSTGGGAVEQYF
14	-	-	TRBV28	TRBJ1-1	TGTGCCAGCAGTTTAGGGGTAGGGAACACTGAAGCTTTCTTT	CASSLGVGNTEAFF
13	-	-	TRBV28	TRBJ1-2	TGTGCCAGCAGTTTTACAGGGACGGAGGGCTACACCTTC	CASSFTGTEGYTF
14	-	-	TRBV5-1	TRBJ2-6	TGCGCCAGCCGCGCGGGGACTGGGGCCAACGTCCTGACTTTC	CASRAGTGANVLTF
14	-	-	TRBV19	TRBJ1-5	TGTGCCAGTAGTCGGTCTCCCGAAATTCAGCCCCAGCATTTT	CASSRSPEIQPQHF
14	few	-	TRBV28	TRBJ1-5	TGTGCCAGCAGTTTAAAGGGGCAGGGTCAGCCCCAGCATTTT	CASSLKGQGQPQHF
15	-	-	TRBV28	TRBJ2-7	TGTGCCAGCAGTTCGGACCACCAGGGCTCCTACGAGCAGTACTTC	CASSSDHQGSYEQYF
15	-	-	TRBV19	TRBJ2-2	TGTGCCAGTAGGTCCGCAGCTCGAGTCGGCGGGGAGCTGTTTTTT	CASRSAARVGGELFF
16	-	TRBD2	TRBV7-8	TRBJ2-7	TGTGCCAGCAGCTTAGCGACAGCGGGAGTATCTTACGAGCAGTACTTC	CASSLATAGVSYEQYF
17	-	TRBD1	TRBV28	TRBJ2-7	TGTGCCAGCAGTACTCCACATGGGACAGGGGGCAGCTACGAGCAGTACTTC	CASSTPHGTGGSYEQYF
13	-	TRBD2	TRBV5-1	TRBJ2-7	TGCGCCAGCAGCTTCTTAGCGGGATCCGAGCTGTACTTC	CASSFLAGSELYF
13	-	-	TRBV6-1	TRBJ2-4	TGTGCCGCGGGCGTGTTTGTAAAAAACATTCAGTACTTC	CAAGVFVKNIQYF
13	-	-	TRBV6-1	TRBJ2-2	TGTGCCAGCAGTCCATTGGGAGCGGGGGAGCTGTTTTTT	CASSPLGAGELFF
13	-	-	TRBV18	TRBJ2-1	TGTGCCAGCTCACCCTACGACTACAATGAGCAGTTCTTC	CASSPYDYNEQFF
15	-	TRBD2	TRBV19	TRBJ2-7	TGTGCCAGTAGTAGACTAGCGGGAGCCGGCTACGAGCAGTACTTC	CASSRLAGAGYEQYF
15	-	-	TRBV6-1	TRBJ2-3	TGTGCCAGCAGTGGAGGGGGTTCTGGCACAGATACGCAGTATTTT	CASSGGGSGTDTQYF
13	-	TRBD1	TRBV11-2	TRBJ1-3	TGTGCCAGCAGCCTCAGGGGGCAGGACACCATATATTTT	CASSLRGQDTIYF
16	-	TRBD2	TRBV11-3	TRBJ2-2	TGTGCCAGCAGCCCTCGGACTAGCGGGATCACCGGGGAGCTGTTTTTT	CASSPRTSGITGELFF
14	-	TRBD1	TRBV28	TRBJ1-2	TGTGCCAGCAGGCGCCGGGACAGACCCTATGGCTACACCTTC	CASRRRDRPYGYTF
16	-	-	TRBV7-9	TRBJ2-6	TGTGCCAGCAGTTTCTTTAGTGGCTCTGGGGCCAACGTCCTGACTTTC	CASSFFSGSGANVLTF
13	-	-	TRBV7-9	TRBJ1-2	TGTGCCAGCAGGCCTACAGGTTTCTATGGCTACACCTTC	CASRPTGFYGYTF
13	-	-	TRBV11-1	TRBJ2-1	TGTGCCAGCAGCGTCTTGACAGTGGATGAGCAGTTCTTC	CASSVLTVDEQFF
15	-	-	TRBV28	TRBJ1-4	TGTGCCAGCAGGAGCAGTGGGGCGGATTATGAAAAACTGTTTTTT	CASRSSGADYEKLFF
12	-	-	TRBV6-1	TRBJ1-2	TGTGCCAGCAGCCTTCCAGGGAGGGCTCTAACCTTC	CASSLPGRALTF
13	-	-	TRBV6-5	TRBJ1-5	TGTGCCAGCAGTTACCCTCCGGGTCAGCCCCAGCATTTT	CASSYPPGQPQHF
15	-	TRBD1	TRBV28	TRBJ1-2	TGTGCCAGCAGTCATAGGGGACAGGGATACTATGGCTACACCTTC	CASSHRGQGYYGYTF
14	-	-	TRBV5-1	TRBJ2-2	TGCGCCAGCAAAGGGGGGGCGACCACCGGGGAGCTGTTTTTT	CASKGGATTGELFF
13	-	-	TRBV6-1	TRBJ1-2	TGTGCCAGCACCGAGACGAGGGTCTATGGCTACACCTTC	CASTETRVYGYTF
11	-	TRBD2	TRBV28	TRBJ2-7	TGTGCCACCCTAGCGGGAGCCGAGCAGTACTTC	CATLAGAEQYF
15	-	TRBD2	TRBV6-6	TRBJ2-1	TGTGCCAGCAGTTTAGCGGGAGGGATGGGGAATGAGCAGTTCTTC	CASSLAGGMGNEQFF
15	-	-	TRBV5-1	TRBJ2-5	TGCGCCAGCAGCTCCGGGACCGGGGGGCGAGAGACCCAGTACTTC	CASSSGTGGRETQYF
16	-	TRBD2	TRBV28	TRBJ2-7	TGTGCCAGCAGTCCCGCTGGACTAGCGGGAAGATACGAGCAGTACTTC	CASSPAGLAGRYEQYF
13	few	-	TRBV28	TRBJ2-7	TGTGCCAGCAGTTTAGGCAGGTCCCGCGAGCAGTACTTC	CASSLGRSREQYF
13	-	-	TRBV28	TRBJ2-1	TGTGCCAGCAGTCGAGAGGTTACACATGAGCAGTTCTTC	CASSREVTHEQFF